The rows below give T cell receptor beta chains drawn from one sample of a study of OX40 agonist ivuxolimab in advanced cancers. Only in-frame clones appear in the TCRdb table, and some are missing; sequencing was by immunoSEQ multiplex PCR. The sample yields around 58,000 clones, over 75% seen once. The sequences come from CD4+ or CD8+ T cells sorted from blood, collected in a trial of the OX40 agonist ivuxolimab. Source of these receptors: an adult with an advanced solid tumor such as melanoma, head and neck, liver or kidney cancer. CDR3s include the opening cysteine and the closing phenylalanine or tryptophan. The D gene is left open where the match is weak.

d_call v_call cdr3_aa
. TRBV11-2 CASSSRLAKNIQYF
. TRBV10-3 CATGDIGNTIYF
TRBD2 TRBV4-2 CASSPRLAGGTGELFF
. TRBV6-6 CASSPPNNEQFF
. TRBV5-1 CASSLEGRPDYNEQFF
TRBD2 TRBV10-2 CASSGERGRGNEQFF
. TRBV20-1 CSVREETQYF
TRBD2 TRBV5-4 CASSPSTGREKETQYF
. TRBV7-9 CASSSMAGQPQHF
. TRBV18 CASSPTPVVEQFF
. TRBV28 CASSPRVAQFRFYNEQFF
. TRBV7-9 CASSTRSSPGAFF
. TRBV23-1 CASTPPGSHEKLFF
. TRBV6-6 CASTDRAQGTEAFF
TRBD2 TRBV18 CASSPPLLAGLYNEQFF
TRBD2 TRBV4-2 CASSEGGRGGPQETQYF
. TRBV6-1 CASREGAFLNTGELFF
TRBD1 TRBV4-1 CASSQVGRGTYEQYF
. TRBV29-1 CSVRWGSRYTEAFF
TRBD2 TRBV7-9 CASSLKAGADYEQYF
. TRBV10-3 CAISDTVPFSGNTIYF
. TRBV5-1 CASRRNFPSSYNEQFF
TRBD1 TRBV14 CASSYRGTGGPPQYF
TRBD1 TRBV18 CASSSSGQGYEQYF
TRBD2 TRBV6-6 CASSFSSGSVTDTQYF
. TRBV4-3 CASSQKAREDYGYTF
. TRBV4-2 CASSQDPVWIYEQYF
. TRBV30 CAWRGNTIYF
. TRBV7-6 CASSLRFRGAAETQYF
TRBD2 TRBV6-4 CASSEHGGSGELFF
TRBD2 TRBV11-2 CASSLSTSGTRAVF
. TRBV9 CASSVDPNTGELFF
. TRBV18 CASSPGVAGANVLTF
TRBD2 TRBV2 CASTEPLAGVEQYF
. TRBV6-5 CASSSRPGGANVLTF
. TRBV2 CASSWGSAEEQYF
TRBD1 TRBV2 CASSEGRGPSYEQYF
TRBD2 TRBV5-1 CASSTANRRTSGTDTQYF
. TRBV19 CASSMRGGATTEAFF
. TRBV10-1 CASSARDTEAFF
TRBD1 TRBV19 CASTSTGGNEQFF
. TRBV25-1 CASSEFEGRGFGNTIYF
TRBD1 TRBV2 CASNGQGSTGELFF
TRBD1 TRBV5-1 CASSPSTGANEQFF
TRBD2 TRBV11-2 CASSLASGRTEQYF
. TRBV27 CASSFKLRGETQYF
. TRBV27 CASSFRSSGTVPRRGDYEQYF
. TRBV7-9 CASSPGLRNTIYF
. TRBV4-1 CASSQDGAGISYGYTF
TRBD1 TRBV4-1 CASSRDREMTGANVLTF
TRBD2 TRBV28 CASSQTSGSVEQFF
. TRBV19 CASRAAGKQPQHF
TRBD1 TRBV14 CASSPPYRGRTDTQYF
. TRBV5-1 CASSSRTSRDEQYF